One sample yielded the 25 T cell receptor beta chains listed below, sequenced in a study of monozygotic twins with inflammatory bowel disease. TCRdb re-analyzed the 5' RACE reads; it lists each CDR3 protein once, without DNA. The sample table sets out over 200,000 distinct CDR3 sequences. The sequenced sample was blood. These receptors originate from a human donor with ulcerative colitis or Crohn's disease, or a healthy co-twin of an affected twin (not recorded which).

The chain combines TRBV5-1 with TRBJ1-4. From germline, CDR1 is SGHRS and CDR2 YFSETQ. There are 14 residues in the CDR3. Here the CDR3 reads CASSELVKDEKLFF.

V and J are TRBV9 and TRBJ2-7. Germline V CDR1 and CDR2: SGDLS, YYNGEE. The CDR3 loop spans 13 amino acids. The CDR3 protein is CASSVESRDEQYF.

V usage is TRBV5-1 and J usage is TRBJ2-2; no DNA is available, so the TRBD2 call from TCRdb remains unchecked. CDR1 is SGHRS, CDR2 YFSETQ, per germline. The CDR3 totals 19 residues. The CDR3 here is CASSSTSGRGLANTGELFF.

The genes are TRBV28 and TRBJ2-1. This CDR3 comprises 14 residues. Germline V gene data show CDR1 as MDHEN and CDR2 as SYDVKM. The CDR3 sequence: CASHSIGAYNEQFF.

The rearrangement links TRBV3-1 to TRBJ2-1; TCRdb's D gene call, TRBD2, goes unchecked for lack of DNA. The V gene's germline CDR1 is LGHDT and CDR2 YNNKEL (reference sequence). The CDR3 extends over 16 amino acids. CDR3 region: CASSPRTSGTQNEQFF.

The chain is built from TRBV5-6 and TRBJ2-7. CDR1 SGHDT and CDR2 YYEEEE come from the germline V gene. This CDR3 comprises 12 residues. The CDR3 sequence: CASSWSGYEQYF.

The V gene is TRBV7-6, the J gene TRBJ2-2; TCRdb gives TRBD1 as the D gene, but with no DNA this cannot be confirmed. There are 13 residues in the CDR3. CDR1 is SGHVS, CDR2 FNYEAQ, per germline. This CDR3 is CASRAQGLGELFF.

V gene TRBV20-1 combines with J gene TRBJ2-3. This CDR3 is built from 14 residues. Germline CDR1 is DFQATT and CDR2 is SNEGSKA (reference sequence). The CDR3 loop is CSARMATSTDTQYF.

The chain links TRBV4-1 to TRBJ2-5. Looked up from germline, CDR1 is MGHRA and CDR2 is YSYEKL. The CDR3 spans 14 residues. The CDR3: CASSQSFLGETQYF.

The chain recombines TRBV28 with TRBJ1-2; TCRdb calls TRBD1, which cannot be checked without DNA. Germline CDR1 and CDR2: MDHEN and SYDVKM. CDR3 size: 16 residues. The CDR3 protein is CATPMPGTGGLGGYTF.

The gene calls are TRBV21-1 and TRBJ1-2; TCRdb reports TRBD1, a call that lacks DNA to check it against. TRBV21-1 is reported as a pseudogene. This CDR3 comprises 19 residues. CDR3 loop: CAPSSTKRDSKEGGDGYTF.

The rearrangement uses TRBV7-9 and TRBJ2-1; no DNA is available, so the TRBD1 call from TCRdb remains unchecked. Germline V gene sequence: CDR1 SEHNR, CDR2 FQNEAQ (reference sequence). This CDR3 has 15 residues. The CDR3 reads CASIRGGPNYNEQFF.

The chain couples TRBV21-1 to TRBJ2-3; TCRdb returns TRBD2, unconfirmable since there is no DNA. TRBV21-1 is flagged as a pseudogene. The CDR3 has 14 amino acids. The CDR3 is CAYLPSGGADTQYF.

This chain joins TRBV10-3 and TRBJ2-2; TCRdb's D call of TRBD1 is untestable without DNA. CDR3 size: 17 residues. Germline CDR1 ENHRY, CDR2 SYGVKD. CDR3 sequence: CAISDRASDRGHGELFF.

The genes are TRBV4-1 and TRBJ2-7; checking the TCRdb D call of TRBD1 is not possible without DNA. Looked up from germline, CDR1 is MGHRA and CDR2 is YSYEKL. The CDR3 loop spans 12 amino acids. The CDR3 sequence is CASSQQGYEQYF.

This chain joins TRBV6-5 and TRBJ1-3. The V gene's germline CDR1 is MNHEY and CDR2 SVGAGI. The CDR3 runs to 18 residues. The CDR3 sequence is CASSYGFIGRDSGNTIYF.

The V call is TRBV7-2, the J call TRBJ2-1. This CDR3 has 13 amino acids. Germline V lookup: CDR1 SGHTA, CDR2 FQGNSA. The CDR3: CASSRTVYNEQFF. The variable domain in full, with the rest retrieved from reference TRBV7-2 and TRBJ2-1, is GAGVSQSPSNKVTEKGKDVELRCDPISGHTALYWYRQSLGQGLEFLIYFQGNSAPDKSGLPSDRFSAERTGGSVSTLTIQRTQQEDSAVYLCASSRTVYNEQFFGPGTRLTVL.

This chain joins TRBV29-1 and TRBJ2-2; TCRdb designates TRBD2, a call that cannot be tested without DNA. CDR1 SQVTM and CDR2 ANQGSEA come from the germline V gene. This CDR3 region has 15 residues. The CDR3 loop is CSVEVKGFNTGELFF.

The chain uses TRBV29-1 and TRBJ2-5. The CDR3 contains 12 residues. CDR1 and CDR2 from the germline V gene are SQVTM and ANQGSEA. CDR3 region: CSVEDHRETQYF.

J is TRBJ1-1 and V is TRBV5-6; TCRdb reports TRBD1, a call that lacks DNA to check it against. This CDR3 is 14 amino acids long. Germline V gives CDR1 SGHDT, CDR2 YYEEEE. The CDR3 region is CASSFRQGAAKAFF.

The chain is built from TRBV5-6 and TRBJ1-1; TCRdb designates TRBD1, a call that cannot be tested without DNA. CDR3 size: 15 residues. CDR1 and CDR2 from the germline V gene are SGHDT and YYEEEE. The CDR3 reads CASSLVGTGSPEAFF.

The chain carries TRBV5-1 and TRBJ1-3. Germline V gene sequence: CDR1 SGHRS, CDR2 YFSETQ. The CDR3 is made up of 14 amino acids. CDR3: CASSPSFGGNTIYF.

CDR3 sequence reads: CASNSLAGDTDTQYF. The gene calls are TRBV4-2 and TRBJ2-3; no DNA is available, so the TRBD2 call from TCRdb remains unchecked. This CDR3 has 15 residues. The germline V gene encodes CDR1 LGHNA and CDR2 YNFKEQ.

This CDR3 reads CASSLLLTANYGYTF. The chain joins TRBV7-2 to TRBJ1-2. The CDR3 extends over 15 amino acids. Germline lookup yields CDR1 SGHTA and CDR2 FQGNSA.

The gene calls are TRBV20-1 and TRBJ1-2; TCRdb's D call of TRBD1 is untestable without DNA. The CDR3 has 17 residues. Germline values: CDR1 DFQATT, CDR2 SNEGSKA (reference sequence). CDR3 protein: CSARARDRGSLGYGYTF.